This TCR beta chain derives from a study of blood T cell repertoires in COVID-19. This CDR3 has 15 residues. With 2 bases removed from V and 0 bases from J, the gap between germline ends came to 8 bases. Germline V gene sequence: CDR1 GTSNPN, CDR2 SVGIG (reference sequence). Some clones are missing from TCRdb's copy, which holds only in-frame ones; the method was immunoSEQ multiplex PCR. The table lists about 100,000 clones, less than 90% of them singletons. Sequences were obtained from peripheral blood. The chain recombines TRBV30 with TRBJ2-6; maybe TRBD2 (5 bases). This TCR was sampled from a man older than 75 with active or convalescent COVID-19. CDR3 DNA: TGTGCCTGGAGTAGAGGGTTCTCTGGGGCCAACGTCCTGACTTTC. Translating it yields CAWSRGFSGANVLTF.